The 30 T cell receptor beta chains below all came from one sample that was sequenced in a study of T cells expressing NK-cell markers (dated by TCRdb to the early 2020s). Library method: 5' RACE. Sequencing used an Illumina HiSeq 2000. The reads were reprocessed in TCRdb, with one entry per CDR3 protein sequence and no accompanying DNA. This sample's table carries tens of thousands of distinct CDR3 sequences. About 60% of the sample is in the top ten clones. Sequencing used blood T cells: a sorted CD56 or NKG2C T cell subset, CD4+ or CD8+ T cells, or bulk PBMC T cells (not recorded which). The receptors come from a woman aged 18-69 years in good health.

The V and J genes are TRBV4-2 and TRBJ2-7; TCRdb names TRBD2, which stays unverified in the absence of DNA. The CDR3 is made up of 15 amino acids. Germline CDR1 and CDR2: LGHNA and YNFKEQ. CDR3 loop: CASSQEASGRYEQYF.

The V call is TRBV19, the J call TRBJ2-1; TCRdb calls TRBD1, which cannot be checked without DNA. CDR1 is LNHDA, CDR2 SQIVND, per germline (reference sequence). This CDR3 has 13 amino acids. The CDR3 sequence is CASSIAQGSEQFF.

The rearrangement links TRBV7-9 to TRBJ2-5; lacking DNA, the TRBD1 call made by TCRdb goes unchecked. Germline V gene sequence: CDR1 SEHNR, CDR2 FQNEAQ (reference sequence). The CDR3 is 15 amino acids. CDR3 protein: CASSPGQGIQETQYF.

This chain uses TRBV13 with TRBJ2-5; TCRdb names TRBD1, which stays unverified in the absence of DNA. The germline V gene encodes CDR1 PRHDT and CDR2 FYEKMQ (reference sequence). The CDR3 loop spans 16 amino acids. The CDR3: CASSHPRDRVGETQYF.

The rearrangement links TRBV7-9 to TRBJ1-1. CDR1 is SEHNR and CDR2 is FQNEAQ in the germline V gene (reference sequence). The CDR3 extends over 12 amino acids. CDR3 loop: CASSSGQTEAFF.

The rearrangement links TRBV9 to TRBJ2-7; TCRdb gives TRBD1 as the D gene, but with no DNA this cannot be confirmed. This CDR3 has 16 amino acids. The V gene's germline CDR1 is SGDLS and CDR2 YYNGEE. CDR3 amino acids: CASSNQTGWEAYEQYF.

This rearrangement joins TRBV28 to TRBJ2-1; TCRdb returns TRBD1, unconfirmable since there is no DNA. CDR1 MDHEN and CDR2 SYDVKM come from the germline V gene. This CDR3 comprises 15 residues. The CDR3 is CASSKPGQGNDEQFF.

The rearrangement uses TRBV15 and TRBJ2-5; the TCRdb D gene call, TRBD2, has no DNA to confirm it. Germline V CDR1 and CDR2: LNHNV, YYDKDF (reference sequence). The CDR3 contains 15 residues. The CDR3 protein is CATSRDVAGAETQYF. Variable domain in full (rest from reference TRBV15 and TRBJ2-5): DAMVIQNPRYQVTQFGKPVTLSCSQTLNHNVMYWYQQKSSQAPKLLFHYYDKDFNNEADTPDNFQSRRPNTSFCFLDIRSPGLGDTAMYLCATSRDVAGAETQYFGPGTRLLVL.

This clonotype is deemed medium-sized (0.01 to 0.1%) by its frequency. The genes are TRBV9 and TRBJ2-1; TCRdb names TRBD2, which stays unverified in the absence of DNA. The CDR3 length is 18 residues. Germline CDR1 is SGDLS and CDR2 is YYNGEE. The CDR3 region is CASSHSGTSGKTNNEQFF.

The chain recombines TRBV3-1 with TRBJ2-5. CDR3 length: 15 residues. CDR1 LGHDT and CDR2 YNNKEL come from the germline V gene (reference sequence). The CDR3 spells CASSDGWGFLKTQYF.

This rearrangement joins TRBV5-1 to TRBJ2-2; the D call of TRBD1 rests on TCRdb alone, since no DNA is present to check it. This CDR3 is built from 17 residues. Looked up from germline, CDR1 is SGHRS and CDR2 is YFSETQ. This CDR3 reads CASSLYPGQELTGELFF.

This sequence joins TRBV27 and TRBJ1-5. CDR3 size: 15 residues. Germline CDR1 is MNHEY and CDR2 is SMNVEV (reference sequence). CDR3 in amino acids: CASSPRVNWNQPQHF.

The genes are TRBV4-2 and TRBJ2-7; TCRdb returns TRBD2, unconfirmable since there is no DNA. The CDR3 loop spans 14 amino acids. The germline V gene encodes CDR1 LGHNA and CDR2 YNFKEQ. CDR3 sequence reads: CASSQFGGPNEQYF.

The CDR3 sequence is CASSEADRQPQHF. The V and J genes are TRBV2 and TRBJ1-5. The CDR3 totals 13 residues. Looked up from germline, CDR1 is SNHLY and CDR2 is FYNNEI.

This chain connects TRBV27 to TRBJ2-5; checking the TCRdb D call of TRBD1 is not possible without DNA. The CDR3 length is 12 residues. Germline V lookup: CDR1 MNHEY, CDR2 SMNVEV (reference sequence). CDR3 loop: CASKGTDETQYF.

CDR3 residues: CASSQDHVQNSGNTIYF. The gene calls are TRBV4-1 and TRBJ1-3. The CDR3 contains 17 residues. CDR1 and CDR2 (germline): MGHRA, YSYEKL.

This chain uses TRBV7-9 with TRBJ2-1; no DNA is available, so the TRBD1 call from TCRdb remains unchecked. CDR3 length equals 12 residues. Germline CDR1 and CDR2: SEHNR and FQNEAQ (reference sequence). The CDR3 here is CASSLQGYEQFF. Full variable domain (rest looked up from reference TRBV7-9 and TRBJ2-1): DTGVSQNPRHKITKRGQNVTFRCDPISEHNRLYWYRQTLGQGPEFLTYFQNEAQLEKSRLLSDRFSAERPKGSFSTLEIQRTEQGDSAMYLCASSLQGYEQFFGPGTRLTVL.

The rearrangement links TRBV6-1 to TRBJ1-2; as DNA is missing, the TRBD1 call by TCRdb cannot be tested. This CDR3 region has 14 residues. Looked up from germline, CDR1 is MNHNS and CDR2 is SASEGT. CDR3 region: CASRNQGKGYGYTF.

The genes are TRBV10-3 and TRBJ2-2; TCRdb names TRBD1, which stays unverified in the absence of DNA. The CDR3 is 16 amino acids. Per the germline V gene, CDR1 is ENHRY and CDR2 is SYGVKD. The CDR3 spells CAISESYRTNTGELFF.

The chain employs TRBV27 and TRBJ2-1; the TCRdb D gene call, TRBD2, has no DNA to confirm it. The germline CDR1 and CDR2 sequences are MNHEY and SMNVEV (reference sequence). The CDR3 has 11 amino acids. The CDR3 spells CASSFGSEQFF.

The rearrangement joins TRBV5-1 to TRBJ1-1. CDR1 SGHRS and CDR2 YFSETQ come from the germline V gene. The CDR3 consists of 13 residues. This CDR3 reads CASSLVVDTEAFF.

The chain has TRBV12-3 or TRBV12-4 and TRBJ1-6. This CDR3 has 16 amino acids. The CDR3 protein is CASRPDRSSYNSPLHF.

V and J are TRBV6-1 and TRBJ2-7; TCRdb picks TRBD1, but there is no DNA to check that call. This CDR3 has 14 amino acids. Germline assignment: CDR1 MNHNS and CDR2 SASEGT. The CDR3: CASSEEGGSYEQYF.

V is TRBV11-2 and J is TRBJ1-1; the D call from TCRdb, TRBD1, cannot be confirmed without DNA. The CDR3 runs 15 residues. CDR1 SGHAT and CDR2 FQNNGV come from the germline V gene. CDR3 sequence reads: CASSQSRTGAHGAFF.

The chain recombines TRBV10-3 with TRBJ1-2; TCRdb's D call of TRBD1 is untestable without DNA. The CDR3 loop spans 14 amino acids. Germline assignment: CDR1 ENHRY and CDR2 SYGVKD. This CDR3 reads CAIRETTGGLGYTF.

The CDR3 protein is CASGRLAGGYNEQFF. V is TRBV28 and J is TRBJ2-1; TCRdb picks TRBD2, but there is no DNA to check that call. Germline V gene lookup returns CDR1 MDHEN and CDR2 SYDVKM. The CDR3 consists of 15 residues.

The V call is TRBV6-1, the J call TRBJ1-2; without DNA, the TCRdb call of TRBD1 cannot be checked. This CDR3 has 17 residues. Germline V gene lookup returns CDR1 MNHNS and CDR2 SASEGT. This CDR3 is CASSEALHRDSNYGYTF.

The CDR3 region is CASSQKRTPSGTDTQYF. The chain carries TRBV3-1 and TRBJ2-3; TCRdb's assignment of TRBD1 cannot be checked, as there is no DNA. The germline V gene has CDR1 LGHDT and CDR2 YNNKEL (reference sequence). The CDR3 is made up of 17 amino acids.

The CDR3: CAGRDYLVMFVNTEAFF. The chain combines TRBV13 with TRBJ1-1. Germline values: CDR1 PRHDT, CDR2 FYEKMQ (reference sequence). This CDR3 contains 17 residues.

This chain links TRBV2 with TRBJ2-2; lacking DNA, the TRBD1 call made by TCRdb goes unchecked. CDR1 and CDR2 (germline): SNHLY, FYNNEI. CDR3 length equals 15 residues. The CDR3 loop is CASNPPPEDTGELFF.